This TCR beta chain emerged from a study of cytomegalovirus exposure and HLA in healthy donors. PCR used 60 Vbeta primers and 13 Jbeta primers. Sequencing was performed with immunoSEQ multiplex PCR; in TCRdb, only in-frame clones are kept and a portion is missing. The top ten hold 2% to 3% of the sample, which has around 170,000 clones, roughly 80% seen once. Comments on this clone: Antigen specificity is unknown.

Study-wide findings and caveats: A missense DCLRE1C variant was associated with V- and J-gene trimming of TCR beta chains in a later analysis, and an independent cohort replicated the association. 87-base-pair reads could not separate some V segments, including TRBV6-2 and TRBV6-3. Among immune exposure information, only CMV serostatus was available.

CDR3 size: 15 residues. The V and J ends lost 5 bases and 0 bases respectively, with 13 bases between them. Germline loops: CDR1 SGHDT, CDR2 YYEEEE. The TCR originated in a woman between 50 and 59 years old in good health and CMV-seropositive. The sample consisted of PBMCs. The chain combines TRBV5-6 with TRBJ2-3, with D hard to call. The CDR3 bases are TGTGCCAGCAGACAGACCGCGAAGAGCACAGATACGCAGTATTTT. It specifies CASRQTAKSTDTQYF.